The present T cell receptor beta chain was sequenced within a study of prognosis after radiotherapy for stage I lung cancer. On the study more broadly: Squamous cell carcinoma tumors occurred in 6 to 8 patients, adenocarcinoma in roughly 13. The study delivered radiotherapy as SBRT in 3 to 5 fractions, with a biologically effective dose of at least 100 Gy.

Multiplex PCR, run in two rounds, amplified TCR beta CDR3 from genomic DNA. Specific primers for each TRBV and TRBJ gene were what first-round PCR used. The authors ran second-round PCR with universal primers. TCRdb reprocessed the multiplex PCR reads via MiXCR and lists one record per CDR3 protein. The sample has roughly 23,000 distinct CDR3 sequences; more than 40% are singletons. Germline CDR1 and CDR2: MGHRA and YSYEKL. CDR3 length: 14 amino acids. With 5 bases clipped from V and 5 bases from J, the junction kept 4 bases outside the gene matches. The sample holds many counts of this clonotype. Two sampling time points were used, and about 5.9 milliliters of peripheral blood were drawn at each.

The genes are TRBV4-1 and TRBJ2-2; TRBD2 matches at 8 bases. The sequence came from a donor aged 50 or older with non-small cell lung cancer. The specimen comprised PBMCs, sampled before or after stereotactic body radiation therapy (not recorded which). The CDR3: CASSVRLATGELFF. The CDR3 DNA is TGCGCCAGCAGCGTTAGACTAGCGACCGGGGAGCTGTTTTTT.